A selection of T cell receptor beta chains follows, all from one sample in a study of T cells after yellow fever vaccination. TCRdb redid the calling of the 5' RACE reads with MiXCR, one entry per CDR3 protein. The table shows roughly 310,000 distinct CDR3 sequences, with about 3.5% occurring only once. This sample comprised PBMCs, obtained on the day of the yellow fever booster vaccination. The origin of the receptors is a man younger than 35 who received the YFV17D yellow fever vaccine. Each CDR3 is given with its conserved first and last residue. Fields, in order: CDR3 length, V gene, clone size, CDR3 protein. Clone sizes are shown as once, few, many, or a class for an expanded clone.

>16|TRBV5-1|few
CASSLSPGAGNSPLHF
>15|TRBV20-1|many
CSAHFGTSGSYEQYF
>14|TRBV12-3/TRBV12-4|many
CASRLGLAGSPLHF
>15|TRBV4-1|few
CASSLSGTGGTEAFF
>16|TRBV2|few
CASRRDTEGIGGGYTF
>18|TRBV7-3|many
CASSPPLGSGGAPDTQYF
>16|TRBV5-1|many
CASSLEILTGGYGYTF
>14|TRBV9|many
CASSVVPGTETQYF
>12|TRBV7-9|many
CASGRDNQPQHF
>15|TRBV10-3|many
CAISESQGNPDTQYF
>13|TRBV10-3|many
CAISESQVNEQFF
>18|TRBV14|many
CASSPGRWTSAFPGELFF
>14|TRBV12-3/TRBV12-4|many
CASSPQDRDTEAFF